Listed here are 26 T cell receptor beta chains from one sample, sequenced in a study of T cells in Graves' hyperthyroidism and ophthalmopathy (dated by TCRdb to between 2018 and 2021). The receptor library was made with multiplex PCR. These reads were obtained on an Illumina HiSeq 2000. The TCR beta CDR3 regions were amplified from RNA transcripts. A first-round RT-PCR of the TCR CDR3 used the HTBI primer set with the Qiagen OneStep RT-PCR kit. TCRdb itself trimmed the public reads at Q25 with fastp, ran MiXCR and retained productive beta chains. One record per CDR3 amino acid sequence lists the most common genes and DNA. The table for this sample lists approximately 530,000 distinct CDR3 sequences; roughly a sixth of them were counted only once. More than 15% of the sample is held by the ten biggest clonotypes. The sequenced sample consisted of blood. These receptors came from a woman between 18 and 30 years old with Graves' hyperthyroidism.

This clonotype has ten or more counts. This chain joins TRBV7-2 and TRBJ2-5; 11 nucleotides align to TRBD2. This CDR3 is 15 amino acids long. Germline-derived CDR1 and CDR2 are SGHTA and FQGNSA. The trim removed 5 bases at V and 5 bases at J, leaving 7 bases unmatched. The CDR3 is CASSLIAGGAETQYF. Here the CDR3 DNA reads TGTGCCAGCAGCCTCATAGCGGGGGGGGCGGAGACCCAGTACTTC.

This clonotype has at least ten counts. The chain couples TRBV28 to TRBJ2-1; the D call may be TRBD1 or TRBD2 (7 bases each). V was cut by 8 bases and J by 8 bases, with 13 bases left in between. This CDR3 has 12 residues. Germline CDR1 is MDHEN and CDR2 is SYDVKM. The CDR3 region has the DNA TGTGCCAGCCCTGGGAGGGGGCATGAGCAGTTCTTC. This gives the protein CASPGRGHEQFF. Full variable domain (remainder filled in from reference TRBV28 and TRBJ2-1): DVKVTQSSRYLVKRTGEKVFLECVQDMDHENMFWYRQDPGLGLRLIYFSYDVKMKEKGDIPEGYSVSREKKERFSLILESASTNQTSMYLCASPGRGHEQFFGPGTRLTVL.

This clonotype was seen many times. The J gene is TRBJ2-5, the V gene TRBV20-1; D may correspond to TRBD1 or TRBD2 (6 bases each). Germline V gene sequence: CDR1 DFQATT, CDR2 SNEGSKA (reference sequence). V gave up 5 bases and J gave up 2 bases, with 18 bases separating them. This CDR3 contains 15 residues. Here the CDR3 reads CSARDGGVGQETQYF. DNA for the CDR3: TGCAGTGCTCGGGACGGGGGCGTTGGACAAGAGACCCAGTACTTC.

This clonotype occurred many times. This chain joins TRBV5-1 and TRBJ2-3; D gene uncertain. V was cut by 4 bases and J by 4 bases, with 13 bases left in between. Germline CDR1 is SGHRS and CDR2 is YFSETQ. The CDR3 contains 14 residues. As DNA, the CDR3 is TGCGCCAGCAGCGGCGTTAGTAGGGCAGATACGCAGTATTTT. Translated, it gives CASSGVSRADTQYF.

In DNA form, the CDR3 reads TGTGCCAGCAGCGTTGGGGGACTAGCGGCAGATACGCAGTATTTT. As protein: CASSVGGLAADTQYF. This rearrangement joins TRBV9 to TRBJ2-3; TRBD2 aligns across 11 bases. The V gene's germline CDR1 is SGDLS and CDR2 YYNGEE. The CDR3 is 15 amino acids. V shed 2 bases and J 4 bases; nucleotides not matched to a gene: 3.

The table lists this clonotype with a few counts. This sequence joins TRBV12-3 or TRBV12-4 and TRBJ2-2, with 8 bases matching TRBD2. There are 15 residues in the CDR3. With 3 bases clipped from V and 6 bases from J, the junction kept 6 bases outside the gene matches. CDR3 coding DNA: TGTGCCAGCAGTTTTGAGCGGGAGCCCCCCGGGGAGCTGTTTTTT. It translates to CASSFEREPPGELFF.

This clonotype was counted many times. The gene calls are TRBV6-4 and TRBJ2-3; 9 positions agree with TRBD2. V lost 0 bases, J lost 4 bases, and 5 bases stayed unmatched. Germline V gene data show CDR1 as MRHNA and CDR2 as SNTAGT. The CDR3 length is 16 residues. CDR3 region: CASSDSPAGGSDTQYF. For the CDR3, the DNA is TGTGCCAGCAGTGACTCGCCTGCGGGGGGGTCAGATACGCAGTATTTT.

This clonotype was counted a few times. V is TRBV6-1 and J is TRBJ1-3; no clear D gene. Trimming pared 4 bases from V and 0 bases from J, leaving 19 bases between. CDR1 is MNHNS and CDR2 is SASEGT in the germline V gene. CDR3 length: 18 amino acids. CDR3 region: CASSVLPPLGSSGNTIYF. DNA for the CDR3: TGTGCCAGCAGTGTTCTCCCCCCGTTGGGGAGCTCTGGAAACACCATATATTTT.

This clonotype was picked up many times. The CDR3 sequence: CSATTSGSSYNEQFF. The CDR3 coding sequence is TGCAGTGCAACGACTAGCGGGAGCTCCTACAATGAGCAGTTCTTC. V gene TRBV20-1 combines with J gene TRBJ2-1; 12 nucleotides align to TRBD2. CDR1 is DFQATT and CDR2 is SNEGSKA in the germline V gene (reference sequence). The V gene end was trimmed by 6 bases and the J gene end by 0 bases; junction bases not matched to a gene: 3. The CDR3 runs to 15 residues.

This clonotype was seen many times. The chain recombines TRBV6-1 with TRBJ2-7, with TRBD1 as a possible D gene (5 bases). The V end was cut by 5 bases, the J end by 3 bases, with 14 bases between. Germline CDR1 and CDR2: MNHNS and SASEGT. The CDR3 extends over 14 amino acids. The CDR3 region is CASSYRAGFYEQYF. In DNA, the CDR3 is TGTGCCAGCAGTTATAGGGCAGGGTTCTACGAGCAGTACTTC.

This clonotype was counted a few times. The CDR3 region has the DNA TGTGCCAGCAGAAGAGCGGGGGAAGAGACCCAGTACTTC. It encodes CASRRAGEETQYF. The rearrangement uses TRBV6-2 or TRBV6-3 and TRBJ2-5; 8 nucleotides match TRBD2. There are 13 residues in the CDR3. Per the germline V gene, CDR1 is MNHEY and CDR2 is SVGEGT. V shed 6 bases and J 3 bases; nucleotides not matched to a gene: 3.

This clonotype was found a few times. J is TRBJ2-3 and V is TRBV24-1, with 9 positions matching TRBD1. The CDR3 spans 16 residues. Losses at the gene ends were 3 bases for V and 1 base for J; bases not matched to a gene: 4. The V gene's germline CDR1 is KGHDR and CDR2 SFDVKD. In DNA form, the CDR3 reads TGTGCCACCAGTGATCCGCGGGACAGGGGCACAGATACGCAGTATTTT. Protein: CATSDPRDRGTDTQYF.

Regarding this clonotype: A read error is possible here, since a much larger clone lies one base away. V gene TRBV7-9 combines with J gene TRBJ2-3, with unresolved D. The germline gives CDR1 SEHNR, CDR2 FQNEAQ (reference sequence). This CDR3 region has 16 residues. Trimming stripped 2 bases from V and 4 bases from J, with 16 bases between. The CDR3 protein is CASSLPLLVGSDTQYF. CDR3 in DNA: TGTGCCAGCAGCTTACCCCTCCTAGTGGGGTCAGATACGCAGTATTTT.

The chain carries TRBV4-2 and TRBJ2-5, with D hard to call. The CDR3 has 18 residues. Germline CDR1 is LGHNA and CDR2 is YNFKEQ. V was cut by 1 base and J by 1 base, with 19 bases left in between. Written as DNA, the CDR3 is TGTGCCAGCAGCCAAGTTTTAAAGGTCTTGGGTTCCCAAGAGACCCAGTACTTC. Amino acid sequence: CASSQVLKVLGSQETQYF.

This clonotype was recorded many times. CDR3 protein: CASSERRVAGISSYNEQFF. In nucleotides, the CDR3 is TGTGCCAGCAGTGAAAGGAGAGTAGCGGGCATTAGCTCCTACAATGAGCAGTTCTTC. The chain carries TRBV2 and TRBJ2-1, with TRBD2 identical over 7 bases. Germline V gene sequence: CDR1 SNHLY, CDR2 FYNNEI. V lost 2 bases and J lost 0; bases outside the gene matches: 13. The CDR3 sequence is 19 residues long.

The V gene is TRBV2, the J gene TRBJ2-7, with 8 bases fitting TRBD1. Looked up from germline, CDR1 is SNHLY and CDR2 is FYNNEI. The V segment lost 3 bases and the J segment 8 bases; nucleotides outside the gene matches: 9. This CDR3 spans 14 amino acids. CDR3 region: CASSDEGRGRQQYF. CDR3 DNA: TGTGCCAGCAGTGATGAGGGCAGGGGGCGCCAGCAGTACTTC.

Details on this clonotype: One base away lies a much larger clone, so this may be a sequencing read error. The chain combines TRBV2 with TRBJ2-3; D tentatively fits TRBD1 or TRBD2 (6 bases each). Per the germline V gene, CDR1 is SNHLY and CDR2 is FYNNEI. CDR3 length equals 14 residues. The DNA of the CDR3 is TGTGCCAGCCGAAGCGAGGGGGGCACAGATGCGCAGTATTTT. This encodes CASRSEGGTDAQYF.

The chain recombines TRBV20-1 with TRBJ2-1; 12 bases are shared with TRBD2. The V gene end was trimmed by 2 bases and the J gene end by 2 bases; junction bases not matched to a gene: 4. Germline CDR1 DFQATT, CDR2 SNEGSKA (reference sequence). The CDR3 is 16 residues long. CDR3 DNA: TGCAGTGCTAGAACGACTAGCGGGAGAGCCTACAATGAGCAGTTCTTC. Protein sequence: CSARTTSGRAYNEQFF.

Remarks on this clonotype: A much more abundant neighbour one base away suggests this may be a read error. The gene calls are TRBV11-2 and TRBJ1-5, with unresolved D. The CDR3 is 19 residues long. Germline V gene sequence: CDR1 SGHAT, CDR2 FQNNGV. The CDR3 loop is CASSSQGSPDFLSNQPLHF. The CDR3 coding sequence is TGTGCCAGCAGCTCCCAAGGGTCCCCGGACTTCCTTAGCAATCAGCCCCTGCATTTT.

The V and J genes are TRBV20-1 and TRBJ2-5, with unresolved D. The CDR3 sequence is 11 residues long. Germline V lookup: CDR1 DFQATT, CDR2 SNEGSKA (reference sequence). CDR3 region: CRGGGQETQYF. The DNA of the CDR3 is TGCAGAGGCGGTGGCCAAGAGACCCAGTACTTC.

This clonotype was counted at least ten times. The chain employs TRBV29-1 and TRBJ2-7, with TRBD2 matching over 7 bases. This CDR3 has 17 amino acids. With 4 bases clipped from V and 3 bases from J, the junction kept 18 bases outside the gene matches. The germline gives CDR1 SQVTM, CDR2 ANQGSEA. CDR3 nucleotides: TGCAGCGTTGCGGGAGGAGGACGGGTAATTAGGGACTACGAGCAGTACTTC. Residues: CSVAGGGRVIRDYEQYF.

This clonotype was seen ten or more times. The chain combines TRBV12-3 or TRBV12-4 with TRBJ1-1, with TRBD1 matching 8 bases. The V and J ends lost 5 bases and 11 bases, in that order; junction bases with no gene match: 7. The CDR3 loop spans 12 amino acids. The CDR3: CASSLHRDRAFF. CDR3 nucleotide sequence: TGTGCCAGCAGTCTACACCGGGACAGGGCTTTCTTT.

This clonotype was observed a few times. The V gene is TRBV10-3, the J gene TRBJ1-6; no definite D call. The CDR3 is 13 amino acids. Trimming cost V 6 bases and J 10 bases, with 13 bases left between them. The germline CDR1 and CDR2 sequences are ENHRY and SYGVKD. CDR3 bases: TGTGCCATCAGGGCGGAGGAACGCTCACCCCTCCACTTT. Its protein is CAIRAEERSPLHF.

This clonotype occurred many times. This chain connects TRBV6-1 to TRBJ2-7; maybe TRBD2 (5 bases). Germline CDR1 is MNHNS and CDR2 is SASEGT. V lost 5 bases to trimming and J lost 6 bases, with 11 bases between them. This CDR3 region has 12 residues. The CDR3 loop is CASSSAGGEQYF. The DNA of the CDR3 is TGTGCCAGCAGTTCGGCAGGAGGCGAGCAGTACTTC.

V gene TRBV10-2 combines with J gene TRBJ1-2; D is possibly TRBD1 (5 bases). Germline V gene lookup returns CDR1 WSHSY and CDR2 SAAADI. This CDR3 comprises 14 residues. V was cut by 2 bases and J by 4 bases, with 11 bases left in between. CDR3 in DNA: TGCGCCAGCAGTGAGGACAGCGTAATCTATGGCTACACCTTC. Residues: CASSEDSVIYGYTF.

This clonotype was counted a few times. The rearrangement links TRBV6-1 to TRBJ2-3; 7 nucleotides align to TRBD2. The CDR3 has 15 amino acids. The V gene's germline CDR1 is MNHNS and CDR2 SASEGT. V dropped 5 bases and J dropped 9; count of bases not matched to a gene: 14. The CDR3 sequence: CASSSSRDWGGTQYF. CDR3 nucleotide sequence: TGTGCCAGCAGTTCGTCCCGGGACTGGGGGGGGACGCAGTATTTT.